This is a list of T cell receptor beta chains from one sample in a study of cytomegalovirus exposure and HLA in healthy donors. Measured with immunoSEQ multiplex PCR; TCRdb has only the in-frame clones, and not every one. Seen here are 150,000 to 200,000 clones, 12% observed once, and the top ten hold 7.5% to 10%. Sequencing used PBMCs. The source of these receptors is a man over 45 in good health and CMV-seropositive. Each CDR3 is given with its conserved first and last residue. A D gene is named only where the DNA matches it firmly. Part of the rows lack a size; the others show once, few, many or a class for expanded clones.

clone size	J gene	D gene	V gene	CDR3 protein	CDR3 DNA
.	TRBJ2-1	.	TRBV5-1	CASSLALDSEFTYNEQFF	TGCGCCAGCAGCTTGGCCTTGGACTCCGAATTCACCTACAATGAGCAGTTCTTC
few	TRBJ2-3	.	TRBV6-5	CASSKRLTDTQYF	TGTGCCAGCAGTAAGAGACTCACAGATACGCAGTATTTT
few	TRBJ2-5	TRBD2	TRBV7-9	CASSFDLAGGTETQYF	TGTGCCAGCAGCTTTGATCTAGCGGGGGGTACGGAGACCCAGTACTTC
.	TRBJ1-1	.	TRBV5-4	CASSLSGGVDTEAFF	TGTGCCAGCAGCCTGAGTGGGGGGGTGGACACTGAAGCTTTCTTT
.	TRBJ2-6	.	TRBV27	CASSSITTGPGANVLTF	TGTGCCAGCAGTTCAATCACTACAGGGCCTGGGGCCAACGTCCTGACTTTC
.	TRBJ2-2	TRBD1	TRBV19	CASSRTGEGNTGELFF	TGTGCCAGTAGCCGGACAGGGGAAGGGAACACCGGGGAGCTGTTTTTT
few	TRBJ2-5	TRBD2	TRBV2	CASSATSGGDQETQYF	TGTGCCAGCAGTGCCACTAGCGGGGGGGACCAAGAGACCCAGTACTTC
.	TRBJ1-6	TRBD1	TRBV19	CASRLDRGSSPLHF	TGTGCCAGTAGACTAGACAGGGGGTCTTCACCCCTCCACTTT
.	TRBJ1-3	.	TRBV7-9	CASSPMIFTGTLSGNTIYF	TGTGCCAGCAGCCCCATGATATTTACGGGGACACTCTCTGGAAACACCATATATTTT
.	TRBJ2-1	TRBD1	TRBV7-2	CASSSDREHEQFF	TGTGCCAGCAGTTCAGACAGGGAGCATGAGCAGTTCTTC
few	TRBJ1-4	TRBD1	TRBV7-9	CASSPGTADEKLFF	TGTGCCAGCAGCCCAGGGACAGCTGATGAAAAACTGTTTTTT
.	TRBJ2-7	TRBD1	TRBV7-2	CASSTGTGPYEQYF	TGTGCCAGCAGCACCGGGACAGGCCCCTACGAGCAGTACTTC
few	TRBJ2-4	TRBD1	TRBV29-1	CSAQGANIQYF	TGCAGCGCTCAGGGGGCGAACATTCAGTACTTC
.	TRBJ2-3	.	TRBV6-5	CASNLLGGRTDTQYF	TGTGCCAGCAATTTACTCGGGGGGCGCACAGATACGCAGTATTTT
few	TRBJ1-5	.	TRBV4-1	CASSQVTADQPQHF	TGCGCCAGCAGCCAAGTCACAGCTGATCAGCCCCAGCATTTT
few	TRBJ1-3	.	TRBV5-4	CASSLASGSGNTIYF	TGTGCCAGCAGCTTGGCCTCAGGGTCTGGAAACACCATATATTTT
.	TRBJ2-7	TRBD1	TRBV18	CASSPTRPGTASYEQYF	TGTGCCAGCTCACCGACGCGGCCCGGGACAGCGTCCTACGAGCAGTACTTC
few	TRBJ1-2	.	TRBV19	CASSIERGIYGYTF	TGTGCCAGTAGTATAGAAAGGGGAATCTATGGCTACACCTTC
.	TRBJ1-2	.	TRBV9	CASSTQQGKDYGYTF	TGTGCCAGCAGCACCCAACAGGGTAAGGACTATGGCTACACCTTC
.	TRBJ2-7	.	TRBV11-3	CASSPLVGSTTSYEQYF	TGTGCCAGCAGCCCCCTTGTGGGCTCTACAACGTCATACGAGCAGTACTTC
few	TRBJ2-1	TRBD1	TRBV7-7	CASSARDSRSDEQFF	TGTGCCAGCAGCGCCCGGGACAGCCGCAGTGATGAGCAGTTCTTC
.	TRBJ1-1	TRBD1	TRBV5-1	CASSRQGPGSTEAFF	TGCGCCAGCAGCCGACAGGGGCCGGGAAGCACTGAAGCTTTCTTT
.	TRBJ1-1	TRBD1	TRBV14	CASSLGTGSTEAFF	TGTGCCAGCAGCCTTGGGACAGGGTCCACTGAAGCTTTCTTT
few	TRBJ1-5	.	TRBV19	CASSRTRGRSNQPQHF	TGTGCCAGTAGTAGGACTAGGGGTAGGAGCAATCAGCCCCAGCATTTT
.	TRBJ1-4	.	TRBV9	CASSVRVSTNEKLFF	TGTGCCAGCAGCGTACGGGTTTCAACTAATGAAAAACTGTTTTTT
.	TRBJ1-4	.	TRBV28	CASSLYPPGTNEKLFF	TGTGCCAGCAGTTTATATCCCCCGGGGACTAATGAAAAACTGTTTTTT
.	TRBJ1-6	TRBD1	TRBV27	CASRTTGAVNSPLHF	TGTGCCAGCCGTACGACAGGGGCTGTTAATTCACCCCTCCACTTT
few	TRBJ1-1	.	TRBV7-9	CASSLEVGSWGLRTEAFF	TGTGCCAGCAGCTTAGAGGTCGGATCATGGGGCCTCCGCACTGAAGCTTTCTTT
.	TRBJ2-2	.	TRBV9	CASSVGEVVTGELFF	TGTGCCAGCAGCGTAGGCGAGGTTGTCACCGGGGAGCTGTTTTTT
.	TRBJ2-7	.	TRBV4-1	CASSQNEGYEQYF	TGCGCCAGCAGCCAAAACGAGGGCTACGAGCAGTACTTC
.	TRBJ2-2	TRBD1	TRBV5-1	CASSPTGVGELFF	TGCGCCAGCAGCCCCACAGGGGTGGGGGAGCTGTTTTTT
few	TRBJ1-1	TRBD1	TRBV11-2	CASSTPKGARTEAFF	TGTGCCAGCAGCACCCCGAAGGGGGCCCGTACTGAAGCTTTCTTT
.	TRBJ2-1	TRBD2	TRBV9	CASSVESRGLAGGYNEQFF	TGTGCCAGCAGCGTAGAGTCTAGGGGGCTAGCGGGGGGGTACAATGAGCAGTTCTTC
few	TRBJ1-2	.	TRBV7-9	CASSLAGHIRGYTF	TGTGCCAGCAGCTTAGCAGGACATATACGAGGCTACACCTTC
.	TRBJ2-3	.	TRBV6-5	CASSYPSGGTDTQYF	TGTGCCAGCAGTTACCCTTCCGGGGGCACAGATACGCAGTATTTT
many	TRBJ1-2	.	TRBV7-9	CASSLPDSPANYGYTF	TGTGCCAGCAGCCTCCCGGACAGTCCAGCTAACTATGGCTACACCTTC
few	TRBJ1-1	TRBD1	TRBV2	CASNQGAKTEAFF	TGTGCCAGCAATCAGGGGGCGAAAACTGAAGCTTTCTTT
few	TRBJ1-2	TRBD1	TRBV5-1	CASSLGQGVTYGYTF	TGCGCCAGCAGCTTGGGACAGGGGGTGACTTATGGCTACACCTTC
few	TRBJ2-3	TRBD2	TRBV20-1	CSAERGDTQYF	TGCAGTGCAGAGCGGGGGGATACGCAGTATTTT
few	TRBJ1-3	.	TRBV30	CAWSNSGNTIYF	TGTGCCTGGAGCAACTCTGGAAACACCATATATTTT
few	TRBJ2-1	TRBD1	TRBV25-1	CASSEFYRGNEQFF	TGTGCCAGCAGTGAATTTTACAGGGGGAATGAGCAGTTCTTC
few	TRBJ2-2	.	TRBV30	CAWSGSNSGELFF	TGTGCCTGGAGTGGGTCCAACTCCGGGGAGCTGTTTTTT
few	TRBJ1-5	.	TRBV5-5	CASSMDTYQPQHF	TGTGCCAGCAGCATGGACACATATCAGCCCCAGCATTTT
few	TRBJ1-4	.	TRBV27	CASRGGHNEKLFF	TGTGCCAGCAGGGGCGGACACAATGAAAAACTGTTTTTT
few	TRBJ2-7	TRBD1	TRBV11-3	CASSSRDRDLEQYF	TGTGCCAGCAGCTCCCGGGACAGGGACCTCGAGCAGTACTTC
.	TRBJ2-6	TRBD1	TRBV28	CASSLGLDREGSGANVLTF	TGTGCCAGCAGTTTGGGGCTTGACAGGGAAGGCTCTGGGGCCAACGTCCTGACTTTC
few	TRBJ2-3	.	TRBV6-5	CATTEEGDTQYF	TGTGCCACCACCGAAGAGGGAGATACGCAGTATTTT
few	TRBJ2-5	.	TRBV6-5	CASSSQTRQETQYF	TGTGCCAGCAGTTCCCAGACTAGGCAAGAGACCCAGTACTTC
.	TRBJ2-5	TRBD2	TRBV7-6	CASSRDLSGGATETQYF	TGTGCCAGCAGCCGAGACCTTAGCGGGGGGGCGACGGAGACCCAGTACTTC
.	TRBJ2-3	TRBD1	TRBV19	CASVGQGSTDTQYF	TGTGCCAGTGTTGGACAGGGCAGCACAGATACGCAGTATTTT
few	TRBJ1-1	TRBD1	TRBV30	CAWRGQGLNTEAFF	TGTGCCTGGAGGGGACAGGGGTTGAACACTGAAGCTTTCTTT